This note documents a single T cell receptor beta chain sequence. What it binds is not known. This specimen belongs to a study of cytomegalovirus exposure and HLA in healthy donors. The CDR3 loop spans 14 amino acids. The germline V gene has CDR1 ENHRY and CDR2 SYGVKD. J lost 4 bases, V lost 9 bases, and 10 bases had no gene match. It was with 60 Vbeta and 13 Jbeta primers that the PCR ran. Only in-frame clones appear in the TCRdb table, and some are missing; sequencing was by immunoSEQ multiplex PCR. This sample has 130,000 or so clones, with around 75% found just once. Whole-study findings and limits: One cluster of highly shared sequence variants probably arose as a sequencing artifact.

The rearrangement uses TRBV10-3 and TRBJ1-1; 8 bases line up with TRBD1. The sequenced sample was PBMCs. This clonotype originated in a middle-aged man in good health and CMV-seronegative. In DNA, the CDR3 is TGTGCCATAGAATCCGGGACAGGCGTCACTGAAGCTTTCTTT. Amino acid sequence: CAIESGTGVTEAFF.